This T cell receptor (beta chain) was captured by sequencing in a study of response to subunit inactivated influenza vaccine. TCRdb independently ran MiXCR on the RT-PCR reads; one entry per CDR3 protein. The table has 610,000 or so distinct CDR3 sequences, 11% to 15% seen once; the top ten hold around 10%. With V trimmed by 3 bases and J by 5 bases, 2 bases remained unmatched. Germline values: CDR1 SGHTA, CDR2 FQGNSA. The CDR3 is 13 amino acids. The chain couples TRBV7-2 to TRBJ2-7; TRBD2 matches at 9 bases. The material sequenced was PBMCs from blood, taken roughly 12 days after vaccination. The sequence came from a man in his fifties or sixties who received an inactivated influenza vaccine. CDR3 region: CASSLTSGNEQYF. The CDR3 coding sequence is TGTGCCAGCAGCTTGACTAGCGGTAACGAGCAGTACTTC.